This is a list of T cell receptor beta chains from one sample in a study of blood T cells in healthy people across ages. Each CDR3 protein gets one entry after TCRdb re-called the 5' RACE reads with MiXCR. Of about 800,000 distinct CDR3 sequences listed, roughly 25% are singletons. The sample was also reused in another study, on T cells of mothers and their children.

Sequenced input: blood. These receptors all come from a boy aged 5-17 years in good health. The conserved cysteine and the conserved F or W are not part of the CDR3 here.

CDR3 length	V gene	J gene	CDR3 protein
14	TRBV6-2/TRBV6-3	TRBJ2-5	ASLPAATFGVETQY
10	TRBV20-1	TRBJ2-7	SATGNTYEQY
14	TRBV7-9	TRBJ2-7	ASRPLRATGPYEQY
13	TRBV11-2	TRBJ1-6	ASKPIVGNNSPLH
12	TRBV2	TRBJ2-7	ATNRASRVNEQY
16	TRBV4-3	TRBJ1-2	ASSQDVGRAGQGYGYT
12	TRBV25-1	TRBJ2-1	ASQDRAVWDEQF
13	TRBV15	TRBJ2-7	ATSVGTSGTYEQY
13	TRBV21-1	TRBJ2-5	ASSPGSLGRETQY
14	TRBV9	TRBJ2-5	ASSAPLLGGQETQY
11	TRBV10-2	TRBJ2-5	ATAGAFRGEQY